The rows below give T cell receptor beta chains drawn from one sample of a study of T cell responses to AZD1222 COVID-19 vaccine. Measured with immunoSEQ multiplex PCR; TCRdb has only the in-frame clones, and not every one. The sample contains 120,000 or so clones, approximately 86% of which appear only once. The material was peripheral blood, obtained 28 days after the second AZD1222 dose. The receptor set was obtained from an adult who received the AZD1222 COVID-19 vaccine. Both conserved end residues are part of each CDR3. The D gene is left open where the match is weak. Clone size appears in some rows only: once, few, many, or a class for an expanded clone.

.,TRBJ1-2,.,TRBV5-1,TGCGCCAGCAGCTCCCAGGACTTCACCTCTAACTATGGCTACACCTTC,CASSSQDFTSNYGYTF
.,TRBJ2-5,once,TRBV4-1,TGCGCCAGCAGCCAAGTCTTGCGGTTGGAGACCCAGTACTTC,CASSQVLRLETQYF
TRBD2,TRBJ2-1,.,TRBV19,TGTGCCAGTAGTGCCTCCTTAGGTCCTAGCGGTGAGCAGTTCTTC,CASSASLGPSGEQFF
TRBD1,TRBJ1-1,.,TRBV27,TGTGCCAGCAGTCCGCAAAGGACAGGGGGATGGACTGAAGCTTTCTTT,CASSPQRTGGWTEAFF
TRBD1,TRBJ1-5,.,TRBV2,TGTGCCAGCGGACAGGGTGGGTCCCAGCATTTT,CASGQGGSQHF
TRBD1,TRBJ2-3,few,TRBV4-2,TGTGCCAGCAGCTCTAAAACCGGGACAGGGGCAGATACGCAGTATTTT,CASSSKTGTGADTQYF
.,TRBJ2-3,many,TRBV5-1,TGCGCCAGCAGCTTGTTTGGGTCCGGGGCCACAGATACGCAGTATTTT,CASSLFGSGATDTQYF
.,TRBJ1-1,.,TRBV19,TGTGCCAGTAGTATATTTGGGATGAACACTGAAGCTTTCTTT,CASSIFGMNTEAFF
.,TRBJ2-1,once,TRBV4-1,TGCGCCAGCAGCCAAGCGATCAGGAGCAATGAGCAGTTCTTC,CASSQAIRSNEQFF
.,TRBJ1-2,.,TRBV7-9,TGTGCCAGCAGCTTAGCGGGAAACTTTAACTATGGCTACACCTTC,CASSLAGNFNYGYTF
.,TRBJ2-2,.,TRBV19,TGTGCCAGTACCCCGAGGACCGGGGAGCTGTTTTTT,CASTPRTGELFF
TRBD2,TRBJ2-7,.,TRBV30,TGTGCCTGGAGTGGAGGGGACTACTCCTACGAGCAGTACTTC,CAWSGGDYSYEQYF
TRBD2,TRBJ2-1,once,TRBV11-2,TGTGCCAGCAGCTTAGGCTTGATCCAGGCTAGCGGCTACAATGAGCAGTTCTTC,CASSLGLIQASGYNEQFF
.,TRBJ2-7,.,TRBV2,TGTGCCAGCAGACCTAGACAGCCCTCCCAGCCCTACGAGCAGTACTTC,CASRPRQPSQPYEQYF
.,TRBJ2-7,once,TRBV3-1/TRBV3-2,TGTGCCAGCAGCCAAGTCGGCAGGGACTACGAGCAGTACTTC,CASSQVGRDYEQYF
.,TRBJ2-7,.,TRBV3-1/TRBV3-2,TGTGCCAGCAGCCCCGGCGGGCTGTCCTACGAGCAGTACTTC,CASSPGGLSYEQYF
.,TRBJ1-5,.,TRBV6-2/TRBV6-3,TGTGCCAGCAGCTCTGGGCGGGTAAATCAGCCCCAGCATTTT,CASSSGRVNQPQHF
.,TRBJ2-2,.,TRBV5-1,TGCGCCAGCAACGTCTGGGGCCCCGACACCGGGGAGCTGTTTTTT,CASNVWGPDTGELFF
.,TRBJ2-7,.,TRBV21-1,TGTGCCAGCAGCAAAGAAAAAGAAGCCCGATTCCCCTACGAGCAGTACTTC,CASSKEKEARFPYEQYF
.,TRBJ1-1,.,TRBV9,TGTGCCAGCAACAGTGAGGGGAACACTGAAGCTTTCTTT,CASNSEGNTEAFF
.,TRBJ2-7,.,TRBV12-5,TGTGCTAGTGGTTTGCTGGCCGGGACTCACTCCTACGAGCAGTACTTC,CASGLLAGTHSYEQYF
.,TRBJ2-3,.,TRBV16,TGTGCCAGCAGCCCCCAGAGGGGGGTATTGGGAGATACGCAGTATTTT,CASSPQRGVLGDTQYF
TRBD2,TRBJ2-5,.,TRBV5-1,TGCGCCAGCAGCTTAGCGGGGGCCCTCCAAGAGACCCAGTACTTC,CASSLAGALQETQYF
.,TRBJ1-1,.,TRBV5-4,TGTGCCAGCAGCTTGGATCATGGGGTGGCTGAAGCTTTCTTT,CASSLDHGVAEAFF
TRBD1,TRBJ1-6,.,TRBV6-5,TGTGCCAGCAGTCGACAGGGAGGTTCACCCCTCCACTTT,CASSRQGGSPLHF
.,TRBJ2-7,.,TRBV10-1,TGCGCCAGACCTTCCAGGGCCCCCTACGAGCAGTACTTC,CARPSRAPYEQYF
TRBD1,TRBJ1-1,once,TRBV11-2,TGTGCCAGCAGCTTCAGGACAGGGACTTATGAACAGGCTGAAGCTTTCTTT,CASSFRTGTYEQAEAFF
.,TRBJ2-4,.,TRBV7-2,TGTGCCAGCAGCTCAGTTGAGAACATTCAGTACTTC,CASSSVENIQYF
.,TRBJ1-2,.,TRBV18,TGTGCCAGCTCACTAGCTACGGGGAATGGCTACACCTTC,CASSLATGNGYTF
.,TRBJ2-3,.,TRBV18,TGTGCCAGCTCACCAAGGAACACAGATACGCAGTATTTT,CASSPRNTDTQYF
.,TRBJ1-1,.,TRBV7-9,TGTGCCAGCAGCAGCGAGGGGTTTTGGACTGAAGCTTTCTTT,CASSSEGFWTEAFF
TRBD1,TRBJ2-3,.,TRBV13,TGTGCCAGCAGCTTTATCTCAGGGGGAGTAACAGATACGCAGTATTTT,CASSFISGGVTDTQYF
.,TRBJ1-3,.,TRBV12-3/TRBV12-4,TGTGCCAGCAGAGGGATCTCTGGAAACACCATATATTTT,CASRGISGNTIYF
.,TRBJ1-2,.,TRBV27,TGTGCCAGCAGACCACTCCTTCCGGGGGAAGCTAACTATGGCTACACCTTC,CASRPLLPGEANYGYTF
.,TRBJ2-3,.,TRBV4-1,TGCGCCAGCAGCCCACGAAAGGGACTCAGCACAGATACGCAGTATTTT,CASSPRKGLSTDTQYF
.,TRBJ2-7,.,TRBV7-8,TGTGCCAGCAGCCACTACTTTCGAGAACAGGGCCGAGCCGGGGAGCAGTACTTC,CASSHYFREQGRAGEQYF
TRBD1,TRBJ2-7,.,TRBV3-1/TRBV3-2,TGTGCCAGCAGCCAAGGGCACTCAGGGGGACCCTACGAGCAGTACTTC,CASSQGHSGGPYEQYF
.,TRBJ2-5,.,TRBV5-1,TGCGCCAGCAGCCGAACCCAAGAGACCCAGTACTTC,CASSRTQETQYF
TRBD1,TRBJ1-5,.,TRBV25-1,TGTGCCAGCAGTGAGGGGACAGGACCCAATCAGCCCCAGCATTTT,CASSEGTGPNQPQHF
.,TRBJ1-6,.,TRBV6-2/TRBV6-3,TGTGCCAGCAGTTACCCGTACGGGGTCGGTTCACCCCTCCACTTT,CASSYPYGVGSPLHF
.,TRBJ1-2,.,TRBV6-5,TGTGCCAGCAGCCGGGACATCTATGGCTACACCTTC,CASSRDIYGYTF
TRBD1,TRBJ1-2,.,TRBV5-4,TGTGCCAGCAGCTTTGCGGGACAGGGCCTCTCAGGCTACACCTTC,CASSFAGQGLSGYTF
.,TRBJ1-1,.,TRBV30,TGTGCCTGGAGTGTACACCTCCAGGGAACTGAAGCTTTCTTT,CAWSVHLQGTEAFF
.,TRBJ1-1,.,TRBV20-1,TGCAGTGCTAGAGGGGACACTGAAGCTTTCTTT,CSARGDTEAFF
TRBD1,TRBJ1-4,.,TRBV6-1,TGTGCCAGCAGTGCCACGGCGGGACAGGGTGAGGGAAAACTGTTTTTT,CASSATAGQGEGKLFF